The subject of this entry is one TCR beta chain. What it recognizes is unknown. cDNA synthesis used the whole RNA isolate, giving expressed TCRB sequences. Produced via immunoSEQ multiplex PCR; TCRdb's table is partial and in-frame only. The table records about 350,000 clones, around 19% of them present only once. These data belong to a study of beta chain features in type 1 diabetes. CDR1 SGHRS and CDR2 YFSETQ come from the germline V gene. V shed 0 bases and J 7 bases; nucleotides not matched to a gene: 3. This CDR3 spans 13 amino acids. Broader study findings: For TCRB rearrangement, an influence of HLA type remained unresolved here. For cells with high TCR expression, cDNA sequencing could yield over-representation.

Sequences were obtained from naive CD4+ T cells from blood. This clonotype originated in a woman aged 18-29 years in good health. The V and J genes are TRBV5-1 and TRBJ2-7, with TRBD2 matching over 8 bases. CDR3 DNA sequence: TGCGCCAGCAGCTTGGCCGGGAGGGGTGAGCAGTACTTC. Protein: CASSLAGRGEQYF. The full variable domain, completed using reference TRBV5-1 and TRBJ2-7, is KAGVTQTPRYLIKTRGQQVTLSCSPISGHRSVSWYQQTPGQGLQFLFEYFSETQRNKGNFPGRFSGRQFSNSRSEMNVSTLELGDSALYLCASSLAGRGEQYFGPGTRLTVT.